The 21 T cell receptor beta chains below were found in one sample sequenced in a study of shared clonotypes between healthy human individuals. The repertoire was sequenced with immunoSEQ multiplex PCR; TCRdb's copy has only in-frame clones and lacks some. The repertoire has 450,000 to 500,000 clones, roughly 80% of them found once; the top ten carry roughly 13%. What was sequenced was PBMCs. These receptors all stem from a middle-aged woman in good health. Some clones in this sample may be carry-over from other donors' samples.

The chain links TRBV29-1 to TRBJ2-7; 8 bases map to TRBD1. Germline V gene sequence: CDR1 SQVTM, CDR2 ANQGSEA. The CDR3 covers 11 residues. V lost 7 bases to trimming and J lost 5 bases; unmatched junction nucleotides: 4. Here the CDR3 DNA reads TGCAGCGGGCAGGGGGCTCACGAGCAGTACTTC. Translated: CSGQGAHEQYF.

CDR3 nucleotides: TGTGCCAGTAGAAAAACAAGGGGCTCGGACACTGAAGCTTTCTTT. It translates to CASRKTRGSDTEAFF. V usage is TRBV19 and J usage is TRBJ1-1; perhaps TRBD1 as D (5 bases). Germline V gene data show CDR1 as LNHDA and CDR2 as SQIVND (reference sequence). The CDR3 runs to 15 residues. Trimming shortened V by 6 bases and J by 3 bases, and 17 bases separated the two germline ends. Filled out from reference TRBV19 and TRBJ1-1, the complete variable domain reads DGGITQSPKYLFRKEGQNVTLSCEQNLNHDAMYWYRQDPGQGLRLIYYSQIVNDFQKGDIAEGYSVSREKKESFPLTVTSAQKNPTAFYLCASRKTRGSDTEAFFGQGTRLTVV.

The chain recombines TRBV2 with TRBJ1-4, with unresolved D. There are 13 residues in the CDR3. V gave up 7 bases and J gave up 1 base, with 7 bases separating them. From germline, CDR1 is SNHLY and CDR2 FYNNEI. CDR3 in DNA: TGTGCCAGCAAACAAAAAACTAATGAAAAACTGTTTTTT. Amino acid sequence: CASKQKTNEKLFF. The full variable domain, completed using reference TRBV2 and TRBJ1-4, is EPEVTQTPSHQVTQMGQEVILRCVPISNHLYFYWYRQILGQKVEFLVSFYNNEISEKSEIFDDQFSVERPDGSNFTLKIRSTKLEDSAMYFCASKQKTNEKLFFGSGTQLSVL.

With regard to this clone: This same CDR3 is encoded by further DNA sequences in the sample. V and J are TRBV11-3 and TRBJ1-1; no clear D. CDR1 is SGHNT and CDR2 is YENEEA in the germline V gene. CDR3 length equals 13 residues. Trimming stripped 0 bases from V and 2 bases from J, with 4 bases between. This chain's CDR3 is CASSLDRNTEAFF. CDR3 sequence (DNA): TGTGCCAGCAGCTTAGACCGCAACACTGAAGCTTTCTTT.

With regard to this clone: This likely came from a read error, as a far larger clone is one base away. This chain connects TRBV5-1 to TRBJ2-3; tentative D call: TRBD2 (5 bases). CDR1 is SGHRS and CDR2 is YFSETQ in the germline V gene. The ends were cut back, 5 bases at V and 2 bases at J, with 15 bases in the middle. This CDR3 region has 15 residues. CDR3 nucleotides: TGCGCCAGCAGAATCGTGACTAACCCCACAGATACGCAGTATTTT. The encoded protein is CASRIVTNPTDTQYF.

Regarding this clone: One junction end disagrees with the germline gene, perhaps due to a read error. V is TRBV7-9 and J is TRBJ2-6; D gene ambiguous. The CDR3 has 15 amino acids. The germline V gene has CDR1 SEHNR and CDR2 FQNEAQ (reference sequence). CDR3 in DNA: TGTGCCAGCAGCTTTTCTTGCCCTGGTGCCAACGTCCTGACTTTC. Its translation: CASSFSCPGANVLTF.

V and J are TRBV20-1 and TRBJ1-2; D remains unclear. The CDR3 contains 11 residues. The germline gives CDR1 DFQATT, CDR2 SNEGSKA (reference sequence). The V end lost 7 bases, the J end lost 8 bases, and 14 bases lay between the germline ends. CDR3 coding DNA: TGCAGTGTCGGCCGCACCACGGGCTACACCTTC. Residues: CSVGRTTGYTF.

The J gene is TRBJ2-2, the V gene TRBV7-9, with a possible D match to TRBD2 (6 bases). Germline-derived CDR1 and CDR2 are SEHNR and FQNEAQ (reference sequence). Between the trimmed V and J ends, which lost 3 bases and 7 bases, there was a span of 12 bases. The CDR3 loop spans 14 amino acids. The CDR3 sequence is CASSLSSVSGELFF. DNA of the CDR3: TGTGCCAGCAGCTTGTCTAGCGTTAGCGGGGAGCTGTTTTTT.

This clone has more than one count but fewer than ten. The chain combines TRBV18 with TRBJ2-7, with D unresolved. Germline CDR1 is KGHSH and CDR2 is LQKENI. The V and J ends lost 0 bases and 1 base respectively, with 7 bases between them. The CDR3 length is 14 residues. CDR3 sequence reads: CASSPPYGSYEQYF. CDR3 bases: TGTGCCAGCTCACCACCCTACGGTTCCTACGAGCAGTACTTC.

The genes are TRBV6-1 and TRBJ1-3; D is unclear. The V gene lost 4 bases and the J gene lost 4 bases, with 14 bases spanning the gap. The CDR3 extends over 15 amino acids. CDR1 is MNHNS, CDR2 SASEGT, per germline. Written as DNA, the CDR3 is TGTGCCAGCAGTGCACACGTAGGGTCCGGAAACACCATATATTTT. It specifies CASSAHVGSGNTIYF.

The V call is TRBV28, the J call TRBJ1-5; TRBD1 matches at 7 bases. Per germline, CDR1 MDHEN and CDR2 SYDVKM. V lost 7 bases to trimming and J lost 7 bases; unmatched junction nucleotides: 7. The CDR3 runs to 13 residues. The CDR3 region has the DNA TGTGCCAGCATGTGGCAGGGGGACCAGCCCCAGCATTTT. This encodes CASMWQGDQPQHF.

With respect to this clone: The sample carries other DNA sequences with the same CDR3. This chain uses TRBV18 with TRBJ2-2; D is undetermined. The CDR3 extends over 14 amino acids. The germline V gene has CDR1 KGHSH and CDR2 LQKENI. The ends were cut back, 0 bases at V and 2 bases at J, with 4 bases in the middle. The CDR3 spells CASSPPGNTGELFF. In DNA, the CDR3 is TGTGCCAGCTCACCACCAGGAAACACCGGGGAGCTGTTTTTT.

This chain connects TRBV6-1 to TRBJ1-5; D is uncertain. Trimming cost V 5 bases and J 15 bases, with 20 bases left between them. Per germline, CDR1 MNHNS and CDR2 SASEGT. The CDR3 has 13 amino acids. The CDR3 is CASSSTGSGRWHF. The CDR3 DNA reads as TGTGCCAGCAGTTCCACGGGGAGCGGGAGGTGGCATTTT.

The J gene is TRBJ1-2, the V gene TRBV11-2, with a tentative D call TRBD1 (6 bases). Trimming took off 5 bases at V and 4 bases at J, with 20 bases between the two ends. Germline V lookup: CDR1 SGHAT, CDR2 FQNNGV. The CDR3 is 16 amino acids. The CDR3 region has the DNA TGTGCCAGCAGCGTCCGGGACTCCCGAGGGGGCTATGGCTACACCTTC. Residues: CASSVRDSRGGYGYTF. The full variable domain, in which reference TRBV11-2 and TRBJ1-2 provide the parts outside the CDR3, is EAGVAQSPRYKIIEKRQSVAFWCNPISGHATLYWYQQILGQGPKLLIQFQNNGVVDDSQLPKDRFSAERLKGVDSTLKIQPAKLEDSAVYLCASSVRDSRGGYGYTFGSGTRLTVV.

The J gene is TRBJ2-7, the V gene TRBV6-6; 11 bases are a match to TRBD1. The CDR3 is made up of 14 amino acids. Trimming took 6 bases from V and 7 from J; bases not matched to a gene: 8. Germline V gene data show CDR1 as MNHNY and CDR2 as SVGAGI (reference sequence). The CDR3 here is CASSLGQGGLEQYF. As DNA, the CDR3 is TGTGCCAGCAGCCTGGGACAGGGGGGATTGGAGCAGTACTTC.

The J gene is TRBJ2-3, the V gene TRBV10-3; unclear D gene. Looked up from germline, CDR1 is ENHRY and CDR2 is SYGVKD. Trimming shortened V by 4 bases and J by 6 bases, and 8 bases separated the two germline ends. The CDR3 runs to 12 residues. Here the CDR3 DNA reads TGTGCCATCAGTGCGATTAGGGATACGCAGTATTTT. Its translation is CAISAIRDTQYF.

V usage is TRBV28 and J usage is TRBJ2-7; possibly TRBD1 or TRBD2 for D (5 bases each). This CDR3 has 14 residues. Trimming shortened V by 3 bases and J by 2 bases, and 11 bases separated the two germline ends. Germline CDR1 reads MDHEN; CDR2 reads SYDVKM. The CDR3 is CASSFPRDPYEQYF. The DNA for the CDR3 is TGTGCCAGCAGTTTCCCCCGGGACCCCTACGAGCAGTACTTC. Supplemented by reference TRBV28 and TRBJ2-7, the full variable domain reads DVKVTQSSRYLVKRTGEKVFLECVQDMDHENMFWYRQDPGLGLRLIYFSYDVKMKEKGDIPEGYSVSREKKERFSLILESASTNQTSMYLCASSFPRDPYEQYFGPGTRLTVT.

The chain joins TRBV5-6 to TRBJ1-1; no clear D gene. This CDR3 is built from 10 residues. Per germline, CDR1 SGHDT and CDR2 YYEEEE. V lost 2 bases and J 11 bases, leaving 7 bases between the germline ends. The DNA of the CDR3 is TGTGCCAGCAGCTTAAGGGAGGCTTTCTTT. Translated, it gives CASSLREAFF.

The gene calls are TRBV18 and TRBJ2-1; D may be TRBD1 (8 bases). Trimming stripped 5 bases from V and 2 bases from J, with 13 bases between. Germline V gene lookup returns CDR1 KGHSH and CDR2 LQKENI. This CDR3 spans 15 amino acids. CDR3 DNA sequence: TGTGCCAGCTCAAGCGGGACAGGAGCCTACAATGAGCAGTTCTTC. Translation: CASSSGTGAYNEQFF.

The CDR3 loop reads CASSAGQGSETQYF. CDR3 in DNA: TGTGCCAGCTCAGCGGGACAGGGATCGGAGACCCAGTACTTC. The chain has TRBV18 and TRBJ2-5, with 9 bases matching TRBD1. The CDR3 covers 14 residues. The junction had 6 bases not matched to a gene; V was cut back by 5 bases and J by 5 bases. CDR1 KGHSH and CDR2 LQKENI come from the germline V gene.

The rearrangement joins TRBV6-1 to TRBJ1-5, with no clear D. Germline values: CDR1 MNHNS, CDR2 SASEGT. V was clipped by 4 bases and J by 0 bases, with 7 bases between them. The CDR3 runs 14 residues. The CDR3 DNA reads as TGTGCCAGCAGTGCCCAGTATAGCAATCAGCCCCAGCATTTT. Protein sequence: CASSAQYSNQPQHF.